A selection of T cell receptor beta chains follows, all from one sample in a study of shared clonotypes between healthy human individuals. Profiling relied on immunoSEQ multiplex PCR, and the TCRdb table lists in-frame clones only, not all of them. Of some 2.3 million clones listed, roughly 93% are singletons. The specimen sequenced was naive CD4+ T cells from PBMCs. The receptors originated from a man aged 18 to 29 in good health. Some clones in this sample may be carry-over from other donors' samples. CDR3s include the opening cysteine and the closing phenylalanine or tryptophan. Each record gives: D gene, V gene, J gene, CDR3 protein, CDR3 DNA. D genes are given only for firm matches.

D gene: TRBD1
V gene: TRBV18
J gene: TRBJ2-1
CDR3 protein: CASSANPGQGGNEQFF
CDR3 DNA: TGTGCCAGCTCAGCGAACCCGGGACAGGGTGGCAATGAGCAGTTCTTC

D gene: TRBD2
V gene: TRBV5-4
J gene: TRBJ2-3
CDR3 protein: CASSLGGGRTDTQYF
CDR3 DNA: TGTGCCAGCAGCTTGGGCGGGGGGCGCACAGATACGCAGTATTTT

D gene: NA
V gene: TRBV7-2
J gene: TRBJ2-1
CDR3 protein: CASSLIAISLSSYNEQFF
CDR3 DNA: TGTGCCAGCAGCTTAATAGCTATCAGCCTTAGCTCCTACAATGAGCAGTTCTTC

D gene: NA
V gene: TRBV7-2
J gene: TRBJ2-3
CDR3 protein: CASSLGGNTDTQYF
CDR3 DNA: TGTGCCAGCAGCTTAGGCGGAAACACAGATACGCAGTATTTT

D gene: NA
V gene: TRBV27
J gene: TRBJ2-3
CDR3 protein: CASSGPNRATDTQYF
CDR3 DNA: TGTGCCAGCAGTGGTCCCAACAGGGCCACAGATACGCAGTATTTT

D gene: NA
V gene: TRBV5-1
J gene: TRBJ2-1
CDR3 protein: CASSRKETYNEQFF
CDR3 DNA: TGCGCCAGCAGCCGAAAAGAAACCTACAATGAGCAGTTCTTC

D gene: NA
V gene: TRBV2
J gene: TRBJ2-7
CDR3 protein: CASSMSGSAQYEQYF
CDR3 DNA: TGTGCCAGCAGTATGTCGGGGTCAGCTCAGTACGAGCAGTACTTC

D gene: NA
V gene: TRBV6-1
J gene: TRBJ2-7
CDR3 protein: CASRLAAAYEQYF
CDR3 DNA: TGTGCCAGCAGATTAGCTGCCGCCTACGAGCAGTACTTC

D gene: NA
V gene: TRBV5-1
J gene: TRBJ1-4
CDR3 protein: CASSLIPTGENEKLFF
CDR3 DNA: TGCGCCAGCAGCTTGATCCCGACTGGAGAAAATGAAAAACTGTTTTTT

D gene: NA
V gene: TRBV14
J gene: TRBJ2-5
CDR3 protein: CASSKRLGKETQYF
CDR3 DNA: TGTGCCAGCAGCAAAAGACTAGGCAAAGAGACCCAGTACTTC

D gene: NA
V gene: TRBV19
J gene: TRBJ2-2
CDR3 protein: CATHMRAGTGELFF
CDR3 DNA: TGTGCCACCCACATGAGGGCAGGGACCGGGGAGCTGTTTTTT

D gene: NA
V gene: TRBV23-1
J gene: TRBJ2-2
CDR3 protein: CASSRRVLPEVYTGELFF
CDR3 DNA: TGCGCCAGCAGTCGACGGGTACTTCCGGAGGTGTACACCGGGGAGCTGTTTTTT

D gene: TRBD2
V gene: TRBV9
J gene: TRBJ2-2
CDR3 protein: CASSVVASGRAGELFF
CDR3 DNA: TGTGCCAGCAGCGTAGTAGCTAGCGGGAGGGCCGGGGAGCTGTTTTTT

D gene: NA
V gene: TRBV21-1
J gene: TRBJ2-3
CDR3 protein: CASSRLSGTANRPYF
CDR3 DNA: TGTGCCAGCAGCCGATTATCCGGGACGGCGAACCGACCGTATTTT

D gene: NA
V gene: TRBV7-8
J gene: TRBJ1-6
CDR3 protein: CASSLVNSPLHF
CDR3 DNA: TGTGCCAGCAGCTTAGTGAATTCACCCCTCCACTTT

D gene: NA
V gene: TRBV10-3
J gene: TRBJ2-3
CDR3 protein: CAIREGYTQYF
CDR3 DNA: TGTGCCATCAGGGAGGGTTATACGCAGTATTTT

D gene: NA
V gene: TRBV7-2
J gene: TRBJ2-7
CDR3 protein: CASSERGSPYEQYF
CDR3 DNA: TGTGCCAGCAGCGAAAGAGGTAGTCCCTACGAGCAGTACTTC

D gene: NA
V gene: TRBV5-1
J gene: TRBJ2-4
CDR3 protein: CASSLVEDVQYF
CDR3 DNA: TGCGCCAGCAGCTTGGTTGAAGATGTTCAGTACTTC

D gene: NA
V gene: TRBV10-3
J gene: TRBJ1-1
CDR3 protein: CAISEGSRAFF
CDR3 DNA: TGTGCCATCAGTGAGGGTTCGAGAGCTTTCTTT

D gene: TRBD1
V gene: TRBV19
J gene: TRBJ1-2
CDR3 protein: CASSAGTVANYGYTF
CDR3 DNA: TGTGCCAGTAGTGCGGGGACAGTAGCTAACTATGGCTACACCTTC

D gene: NA
V gene: TRBV6-1
J gene: TRBJ2-1
CDR3 protein: CASSDHGSAETYNEQFF
CDR3 DNA: TGTGCCAGCAGTGACCATGGTTCAGCCGAAACTTACAATGAGCAGTTCTTC

D gene: TRBD1
V gene: TRBV19
J gene: TRBJ2-5
CDR3 protein: CASSIGTGLETQYF
CDR3 DNA: TGTGCCAGTAGTATAGGGACAGGGTTGGAGACCCAGTACTTC